This T cell receptor beta chain emerged from a study of neurological immune-mediated disorders. Sorted libraries drew on around 1 million CD4+ or CD8+ T cells. This CDR3 region has 16 residues. V lost 0 bases, J lost 10 bases, and 17 bases lay in between. The germline gives CDR1 SGHKS, CDR2 YYEKEE (reference sequence). The cDNA came from 5'RACE, which used 10-nucleotide random UMIs. Via MiXCR, TCRdb re-called the 5' RACE reads, giving one row per CDR3 protein. The sample has around 21,000 distinct CDR3 sequences; 7.5% are singletons. The sample holds many counts of this clonotype. The antigen remains undetermined. Study results and caveats: Falling below healthy controls, multiple sclerosis showed the least TCR clonal expansion, while HTLV-1-associated myelopathy showed the most. None of the CDR3 amino acid sequences of expanded clones were shared across subjects, and this suggested private repertoires in all groups.

The chain links TRBV5-5 to TRBJ1-6; D gene ambiguous. The source material was CD8+ T cells from blood. The source of this sequence is a woman aged 25-40 years with HTLV-1-associated myelopathy (HAM/TSP). The CDR3, as DNA: TGTGCCAGCAGCTTGGAGAGTTGGGCTTCGGAGTCACCCCTCCACTTT. Its protein is CASSLESWASESPLHF.